Sequencing of this T cell receptor (beta chain) was carried out in a study of CD8+CD57+ T cells in acquired aplastic anemia. Study-level information: Average CD4+ read depth in healthy donors was about 10.8 million reads. Study outcomes and limitations: Found in both controls and patients were almost 30 CD8+ CDR3 sequences. Significance was not reached for CD8+ Simpson's diversity between patients and controls.

This clonotype was observed at least ten times. The antigen remains undetermined. Template material for TCR beta VDJ and CDR3 profiling consisted of genomic DNA. Each CDR3 protein is one row after TCRdb ran MiXCR on the reads. The sample shows around 230,000 distinct CDR3 sequences, around 60% of them seen only once. Germline V gene sequence: CDR1 SGHDN, CDR2 FVKESK. The CDR3 loop spans 16 amino acids. V was shortened by 0 bases and J by 4 bases, with 15 bases between the two germline ends. The receptor's source is a human donor in good health. The sequenced material came from sorted CD4+, CD8+, or CD8+CD57+ T cells (not recorded which) from PBMCs. The chain uses TRBV14 and TRBJ1-1, with D unresolved. CDR3 sequence: CASSQDDHHFGTEAFF. In DNA form, the CDR3 reads TGTGCCAGCAGCCAAGATGATCACCACTTCGGCACTGAAGCTTTCTTT.